Each of the 10 T cell receptor beta chains below was sequenced from the same sample in a study of blood T cell repertoires in COVID-19. Measured with immunoSEQ multiplex PCR; TCRdb has only the in-frame clones, and not every one. The sample gives 75,000 to 85,000 clones, almost 85% of which show up once; 7% to 9% is in the top ten. The specimen was peripheral blood. These TCRs come from a human donor in a cohort sampled during active COVID-19.

The chain carries TRBV7-2 and TRBJ1-5, with TRBD1 matching 7 bases. CDR3 length: 15 residues. The germline V gene has CDR1 SGHTA and CDR2 FQGNSA. V trimming: 5 bases; J trimming: 6 bases; junction bases outside the gene matches: 10. The chain's CDR3 is CASSPTTGQSQPQHF. The CDR3, as DNA: TGTGCCAGCAGCCCGACGACAGGGCAGAGTCAGCCCCAGCATTTT. The whole variable domain, remainder taken from reference TRBV7-2 and TRBJ1-5, is GAGVSQSPSNKVTEKGKDVELRCDPISGHTALYWYRQSLGQGLEFLIYFQGNSAPDKSGLPSDRFSAERTGGSVSTLTIQRTQQEDSAVYLCASSPTTGQSQPQHFGDGTRLSIL.

The chain recombines TRBV3-1 (or the pseudogene TRBV3-2) with TRBJ1-2; 9 nucleotides line up with TRBD1. The ends lost 3 bases at V and 2 bases at J; junction bases unmatched: 4. CDR1 and CDR2 from the germline V gene are LGHDT and YNNKEL (reference sequence). This CDR3 spans 15 amino acids. CDR3 sequence (DNA): TGTGCCAGCAGCCACCGGACAGGGGTCAACTATGGCTACACCTTC. It specifies CASSHRTGVNYGYTF.

J is TRBJ1-1 and V is TRBV19; D possibly corresponds to TRBD1 (5 bases). Trimming took 4 bases from V and 5 from J, leaving 14 bases between them. CDR1 is LNHDA and CDR2 is SQIVND in the germline V gene (reference sequence). The CDR3 has 14 amino acids. CDR3 region: CASSSGAGLTEAFF. The CDR3 region has the DNA TGTGCCAGTAGTAGTGGGGCAGGGTTGACTGAAGCTTTCTTT.

V and J are TRBV7-9 and TRBJ2-1; 10 positions match TRBD2. V lost 5 bases to trimming and J lost 8 bases; unmatched junction nucleotides: 15. CDR1 is SEHNR and CDR2 is FQNEAQ in the germline V gene (reference sequence). This CDR3 has 17 residues. The DNA of the CDR3 is TGTGCCAGCAGCGCAAGAGTTCCAGCGGGGGGGTCTGATGAGCAGTTCTTC. This codes for CASSARVPAGGSDEQFF.

CDR3: CASSPIVGAETEQYF. The CDR3 coding sequence is TGTGCCAGCAGCCCCATCGTGGGGGCCGAGACGGAGCAGTACTTC. The gene calls are TRBV3-1 (or the pseudogene TRBV3-2) and TRBJ2-7, with D perhaps TRBD1 (6 bases). The V gene lost 4 bases and the J gene lost 7 bases, with 20 bases spanning the gap. Germline V gene sequence: CDR1 LGHDT, CDR2 YNNKEL (reference sequence). CDR3 length: 15 residues.

The rearrangement links TRBV29-1 to TRBJ1-5; TRBD1 is a possible D gene (6 bases). The germline gives CDR1 SQVTM, CDR2 ANQGSEA. The CDR3 extends over 12 amino acids. With 4 bases removed from V and 5 bases from J, the gap between germline ends came to 9 bases. CDR3 protein: CSVGQVDQPQHF. As DNA, the CDR3 is TGCAGCGTTGGACAGGTAGATCAGCCCCAGCATTTT.

A single count supports this clone. V is TRBV20-1 and J is TRBJ1-1, with no clear D. Germline V gene sequence: CDR1 DFQATT, CDR2 SNEGSKA (reference sequence). This CDR3 region has 11 residues. The CDR3 DNA is TGCAAGTGCCCGGGGAGAGGTGAAGCTTTCTTT. It encodes CKCPGRGEAFF.

The J gene is TRBJ2-1, the V gene TRBV27; D unclear. Trimming cost V 4 bases and J 4 bases, with 5 bases left between them. This CDR3 region has 12 residues. CDR1 MNHEY and CDR2 SMNVEV come from the germline V gene (reference sequence). CDR3 sequence: CASSSYYNEQFF. In DNA form, the CDR3 reads TGTGCCAGCAGTTCTTATTACAATGAGCAGTTCTTC.

The chain is built from TRBV9 and TRBJ2-7; no definite D call. Trimming took 0 bases from V and 2 from J, leaving 9 bases between them. Germline V gives CDR1 SGDLS, CDR2 YYNGEE. CDR3 length: 14 amino acids. As DNA, the CDR3 is TGTGCCAGCAGCGTAGCACCAGCGACCTACGAGCAGTACTTC. This codes for CASSVAPATYEQYF.

The sample holds one count of this clone. The chain has TRBV25-1 and TRBJ2-6, with D perhaps TRBD1 (6 bases). The V and J ends lost 5 bases and 0 bases respectively, with 14 bases between them. The CDR3 runs 17 residues. Germline assignment: CDR1 MGHDK and CDR2 SYGVNS. The CDR3 DNA is TGTGCCAGCAGTCTGCAGGGACACAGCTCTGGGGCCAACGTCCTGACTTTC. Translating it yields CASSLQGHSSGANVLTF.